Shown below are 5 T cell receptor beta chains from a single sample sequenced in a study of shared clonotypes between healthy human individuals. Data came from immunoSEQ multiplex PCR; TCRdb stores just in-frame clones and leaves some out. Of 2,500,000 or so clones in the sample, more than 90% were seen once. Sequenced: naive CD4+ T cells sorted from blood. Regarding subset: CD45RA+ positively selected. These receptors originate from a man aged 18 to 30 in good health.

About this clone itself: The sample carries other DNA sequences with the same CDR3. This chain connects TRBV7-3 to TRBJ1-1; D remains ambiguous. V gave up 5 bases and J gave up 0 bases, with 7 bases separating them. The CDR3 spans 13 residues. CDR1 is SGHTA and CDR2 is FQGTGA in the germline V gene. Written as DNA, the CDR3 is TGTGCCAGCAGCCTTCACATGAACACTGAAGCTTTCTTT. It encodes CASSLHMNTEAFF. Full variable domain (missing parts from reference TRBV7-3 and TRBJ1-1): GAGVSQTPSNKVTEKGKYVELRCDPISGHTALYWYRQSLGQGPEFLIYFQGTGAADDSGLPNDRFFAVRPEGSVSTLKIQRTERGDSAVYLCASSLHMNTEAFFGQGTRLTVV.

The CDR3 nucleotides read TGTGCCAGCAGGCAGCGGGGGAATACCGGGGAGCTGTTTTTT. Its translation: CASRQRGNTGELFF. This chain joins TRBV9 and TRBJ2-2; 8 bases are shared with TRBD2. In germline, CDR1 is SGDLS, CDR2 YYNGEE. The CDR3 spans 14 residues. Trimming at V came to 5 bases and at J to 5 bases, leaving 5 bases not matched to a gene.

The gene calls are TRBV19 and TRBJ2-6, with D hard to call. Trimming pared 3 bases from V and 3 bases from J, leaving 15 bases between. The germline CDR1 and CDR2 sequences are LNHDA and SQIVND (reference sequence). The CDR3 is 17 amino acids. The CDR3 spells CASSIFQLVVGANVLTF. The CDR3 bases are TGTGCCAGTAGTATCTTCCAGCTGGTGGTTGGGGCCAACGTCCTGACTTTC.

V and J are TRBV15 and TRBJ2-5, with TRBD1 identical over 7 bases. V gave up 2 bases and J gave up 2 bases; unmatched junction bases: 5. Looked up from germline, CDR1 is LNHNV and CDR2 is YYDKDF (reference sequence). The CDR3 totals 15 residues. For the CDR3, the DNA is TGTGCCACCAGCAGACAGGGGGTTGAGCAAGAGACCCAGTACTTC. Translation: CATSRQGVEQETQYF.

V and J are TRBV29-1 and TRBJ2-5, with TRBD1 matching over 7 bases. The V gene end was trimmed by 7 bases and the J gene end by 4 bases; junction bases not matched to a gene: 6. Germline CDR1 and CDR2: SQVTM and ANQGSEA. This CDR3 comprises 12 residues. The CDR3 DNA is TGCAGCGGTCGACAGGGCTCAGAGACCCAGTACTTC. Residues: CSGRQGSETQYF.